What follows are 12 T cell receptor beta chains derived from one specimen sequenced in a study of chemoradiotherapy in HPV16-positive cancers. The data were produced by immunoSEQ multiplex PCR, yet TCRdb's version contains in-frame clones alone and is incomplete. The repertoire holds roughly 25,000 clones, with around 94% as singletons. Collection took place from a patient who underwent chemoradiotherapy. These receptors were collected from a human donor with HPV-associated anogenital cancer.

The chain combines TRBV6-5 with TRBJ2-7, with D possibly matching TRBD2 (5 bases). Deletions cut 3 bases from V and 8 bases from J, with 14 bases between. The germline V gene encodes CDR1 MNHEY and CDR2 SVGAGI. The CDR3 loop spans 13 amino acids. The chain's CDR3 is CASSYFEGNKQYF. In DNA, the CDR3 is TGTGCCAGCAGTTATTTTGAGGGAAACAAGCAGTACTTC.

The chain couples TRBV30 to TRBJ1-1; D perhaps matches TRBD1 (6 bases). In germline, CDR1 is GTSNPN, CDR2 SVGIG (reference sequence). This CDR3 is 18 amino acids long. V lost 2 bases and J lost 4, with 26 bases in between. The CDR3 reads CAWSSLGDIKTPSTEAFF. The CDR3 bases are TGTGCCTGGAGTTCCCTTGGGGACATTAAAACCCCCTCCACTGAAGCTTTCTTT.

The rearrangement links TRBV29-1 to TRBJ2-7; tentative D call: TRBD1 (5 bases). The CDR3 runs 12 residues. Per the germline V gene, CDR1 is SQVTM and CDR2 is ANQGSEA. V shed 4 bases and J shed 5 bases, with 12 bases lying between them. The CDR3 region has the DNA TGCAGCGTTGCGCGACAGTCGGACGAGCAGTACTTC. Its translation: CSVARQSDEQYF.

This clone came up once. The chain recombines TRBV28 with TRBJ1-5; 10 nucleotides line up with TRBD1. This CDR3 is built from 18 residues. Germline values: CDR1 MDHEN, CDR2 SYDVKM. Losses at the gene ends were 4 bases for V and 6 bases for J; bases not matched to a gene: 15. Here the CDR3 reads CASSSVFGDRGSGQPQHF. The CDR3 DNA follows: TGTGCCAGCAGTTCCGTTTTCGGGGACAGGGGATCTGGTCAGCCCCAGCATTTT.

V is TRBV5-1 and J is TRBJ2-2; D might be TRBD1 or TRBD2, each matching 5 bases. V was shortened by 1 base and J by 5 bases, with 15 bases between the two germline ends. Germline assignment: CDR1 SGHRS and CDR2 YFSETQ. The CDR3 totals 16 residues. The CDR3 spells CASSLQGTRGTGELFF. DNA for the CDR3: TGCGCCAGCAGCTTGCAGGGTACCCGCGGGACCGGGGAGCTGTTTTTT.

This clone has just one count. In nucleotides, the CDR3 is TGCGCCAGCAGCTGGGGGGACGCCAAAAACATTCAGTACTTC. Translating it yields CASSWGDAKNIQYF. The gene calls are TRBV5-1 and TRBJ2-4, with D possibly matching TRBD2 (6 bases). Trimming stripped 3 bases from V and 1 base from J, with 8 bases between. Germline CDR1 and CDR2: SGHRS and YFSETQ. The length of the CDR3 is 14 residues. Using reference TRBV5-1 and TRBJ2-4 for the parts outside the CDR3, the full variable domain is KAGVTQTPRYLIKTRGQQVTLSCSPISGHRSVSWYQQTPGQGLQFLFEYFSETQRNKGNFPGRFSGRQFSNSRSEMNVSTLELGDSALYLCASSWGDAKNIQYFGAGTRLSVL.

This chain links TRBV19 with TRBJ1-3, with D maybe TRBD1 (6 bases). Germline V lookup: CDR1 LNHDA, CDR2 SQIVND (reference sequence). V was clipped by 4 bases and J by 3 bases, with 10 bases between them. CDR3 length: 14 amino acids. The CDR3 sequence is CASSNRAVGNTIYF. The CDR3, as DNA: TGTGCCAGTAGTAACAGGGCGGTTGGAAACACCATATATTTT.

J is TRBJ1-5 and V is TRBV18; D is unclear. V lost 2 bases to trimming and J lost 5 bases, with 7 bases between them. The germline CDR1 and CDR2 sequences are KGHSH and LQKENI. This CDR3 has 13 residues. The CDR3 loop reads CASSPTVDQPQHF. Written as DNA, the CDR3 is TGTGCCAGCTCACCAACGGTCGATCAGCCCCAGCATTTT.

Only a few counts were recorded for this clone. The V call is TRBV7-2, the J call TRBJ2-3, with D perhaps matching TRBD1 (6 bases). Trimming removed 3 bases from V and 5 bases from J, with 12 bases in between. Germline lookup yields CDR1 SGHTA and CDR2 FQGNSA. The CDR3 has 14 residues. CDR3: CASSFIFRGDTQYF. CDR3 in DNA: TGTGCCAGCAGCTTCATATTCAGGGGAGATACGCAGTATTTT. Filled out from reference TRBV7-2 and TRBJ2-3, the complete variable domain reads GAGVSQSPSNKVTEKGKDVELRCDPISGHTALYWYRQSLGQGLEFLIYFQGNSAPDKSGLPSDRFSAERTGGSVSTLTIQRTQQEDSAVYLCASSFIFRGDTQYFGPGTRLTVL.

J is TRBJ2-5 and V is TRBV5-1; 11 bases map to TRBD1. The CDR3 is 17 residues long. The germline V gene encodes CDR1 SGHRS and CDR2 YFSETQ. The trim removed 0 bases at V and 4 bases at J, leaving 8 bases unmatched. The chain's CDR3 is CASSLAAGQGAGETQYF. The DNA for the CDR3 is TGCGCCAGCAGCTTGGCCGCCGGACAGGGGGCGGGAGAGACCCAGTACTTC.

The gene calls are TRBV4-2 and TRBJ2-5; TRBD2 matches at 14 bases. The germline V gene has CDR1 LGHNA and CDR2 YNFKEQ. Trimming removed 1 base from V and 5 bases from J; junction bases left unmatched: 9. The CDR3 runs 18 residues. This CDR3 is CASSQGRGLAGEEETQYF. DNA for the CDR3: TGTGCCAGCAGCCAAGGTCGGGGACTAGCGGGAGAGGAGGAGACCCAGTACTTC.

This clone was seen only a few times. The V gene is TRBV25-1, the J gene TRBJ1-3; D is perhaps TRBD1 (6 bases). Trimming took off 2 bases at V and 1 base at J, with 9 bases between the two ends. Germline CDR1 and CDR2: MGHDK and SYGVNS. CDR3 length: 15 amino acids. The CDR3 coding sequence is TGTGCCAGCAGTGAAGCAGGGGCGTCTGGAAACACCATATATTTT. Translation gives CASSEAGASGNTIYF. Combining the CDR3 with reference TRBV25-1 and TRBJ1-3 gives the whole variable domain EADIYQTPRYLVIGTGKKITLECSQTMGHDKMYWYQQDPGMELHLIHYSYGVNSTEKGDLSSESTVSRIRTEHFPLTLESARPSHTSQYLCASSEAGASGNTIYFGEGSWLTVV.